This T cell receptor (beta chain) was sequenced during a study of tumor and adjacent non-tumor tissue in lung cancer. Study as a whole: Histology: eleven to twelve adenocarcinoma, 2 squamous cell carcinoma, 1 small cell lung cancer. The patients, around 11 men and roughly 5 women, were roughly 30 to 80 with stage I to III disease. The study, taken as a whole, reports: Compared with tumor, normal lung showed significantly lower TCR diversity.

The template was RNA from unsorted bulk tissue. This non-tumor lung sample came from over 3 cm beyond the tumor edge. A single count supports this clonotype. Its specificity is not known. One junction end disagrees with the germline gene, perhaps due to a read error. TCRbeta libraries were built with three rounds of nested PCR, modified from ARM-PCR. TCRdb reanalysed the multiplex PCR reads using MiXCR and keeps one entry per CDR3 protein. The sample yields some 99,000 distinct CDR3 sequences, 50% to 70% seen once. Source material: distant non-tumor lung tissue. The origin of this receptor is a man in his fifties or sixties with non-small cell lung cancer.

The CDR3 sequence: CASSLGGVGYAEHFF. The CDR3 DNA follows: TGTGCCAGCAGCTTGGGAGGCGTGGGGTACGCCGAGCACTTCTTC. V usage is TRBV5-5 and J usage is TRBJ2-1; D is unresolved. There are 15 residues in the CDR3. CDR1 is SGHKS and CDR2 is YYEKEE in the germline V gene (reference sequence).